A selection of T cell receptor beta chains follows, all from one sample in a study of Tregs in tolerant kidney transplant recipients. Measured with immunoSEQ multiplex PCR; TCRdb has only the in-frame clones, and not every one. The repertoire has about 90,000 clones, over 85% of them found once; the top ten carry roughly 1.7%. The source was CD4+ T cells from blood (PBMCs), collected 12 months after the transplant. All receptors derive from a human patient who received a combined kidney and bone marrow transplant. Some T cells here may be from the graft donor. CDR3s leave out the opening cysteine and the closing phenylalanine or tryptophan. Fields, in order: CDR3 protein, V gene, J gene.

ASSPRRGPLFGDGYT,TRBV27,TRBJ1-2
ASSQGTYRGTGHSYEQY,TRBV14,TRBJ2-7
ASFAKDTNTGELF,TRBV7-9,TRBJ2-2
ASSSSLGSASPLH,TRBV7-9,TRBJ1-6
ASGLRLLGVNYGYT,TRBV12-5,TRBJ1-2
ASSQSVHRVMRTEAF,TRBV16,TRBJ1-1
ASSAGGWMNTEAF,TRBV2,TRBJ1-1
ASSTRRQGSGNTIY,TRBV19,TRBJ1-3
ASSTLDSLRGYT,TRBV7-9,TRBJ1-2
ASSGRQAGGSSYEQY,TRBV6-4,TRBJ2-7
ASSLDPAGFTDTQY,TRBV5-4,TRBJ2-3
ASSLPGGISSNQPQH,TRBV28,TRBJ1-5
ASSLASGKTYEQY,TRBV5-4,TRBJ2-7
AWSVSQNNQPQH,TRBV30,TRBJ1-5
ASSELWTEGYT,TRBV25-1,TRBJ1-2
ASSFADRGFYEQY,TRBV7-2,TRBJ2-7
ASSRLARGLYNSPLH,TRBV23-1,TRBJ1-6
ASSGTEGIVYEF,TRBV18,TRBJ2-1
SVEVGAGTGEQY,TRBV29-1,TRBJ2-7
AWTRTPGANYGYT,TRBV30,TRBJ1-2
ASSEDRGRNYGYT,TRBV4-2,TRBJ1-2
ASTLGARIGYT,TRBV28,TRBJ1-2
ASSRPGQYNEQF,TRBV5-4,TRBJ2-1
ASSRDREYTEAF,TRBV6-5,TRBJ1-1
ASSVRGGNTIY,TRBV9,TRBJ1-3
AVKMGGASSYNEQF,TRBV5-4,TRBJ2-1
ASSLRWQVDGYT,TRBV27,TRBJ1-2
AISEHFTEAF,TRBV10-3,TRBJ1-1
ASSRGSGSYNEQF,TRBV4-1,TRBJ2-1